This T cell receptor beta chain derives from a study of shared T cell receptors in the human thymus. V trimming: 4 bases; J trimming: 4 bases; junction bases outside the gene matches: 8. CDR1 SGHDT and CDR2 YYEEEE come from the germline V gene. The CDR3 consists of 15 residues. Generated by immunoSEQ multiplex PCR, the TCRdb table keeps only in-frame clones and is missing some. Altogether about 660,000 clones are present, over 75% being singletons, with the ten largest covering approximately 0.0097%. This same sample was also part of a study on human thymus T cells.

The sequence derives from a boy under two years old with a congenital heart defect. What was sequenced was thymocytes. This chain connects TRBV5-6 to TRBJ2-1; 7 nucleotides line up with TRBD2. CDR3 in DNA: TGTGCCAGCAGCCTCCCGGCGGGGGAGTACAATGAGCAGTTCTTC. This gives the protein CASSLPAGEYNEQFF.